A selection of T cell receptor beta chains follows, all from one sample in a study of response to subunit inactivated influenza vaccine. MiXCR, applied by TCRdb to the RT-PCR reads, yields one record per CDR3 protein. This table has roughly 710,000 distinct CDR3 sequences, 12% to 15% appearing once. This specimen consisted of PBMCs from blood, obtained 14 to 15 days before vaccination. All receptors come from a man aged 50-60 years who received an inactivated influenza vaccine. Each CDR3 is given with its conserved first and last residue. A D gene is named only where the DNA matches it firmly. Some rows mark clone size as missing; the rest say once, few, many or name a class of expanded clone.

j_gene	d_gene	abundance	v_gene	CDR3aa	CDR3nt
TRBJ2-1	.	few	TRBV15	CATKALVGNEQFF	TGTGCCACCAAAGCCTTAGTGGGGAATGAGCAGTTCTTC
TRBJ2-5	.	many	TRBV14	CASSQAYLQETQYF	TGTGCCAGCAGCCAGGCCTACTTACAAGAGACCCAGTACTTC
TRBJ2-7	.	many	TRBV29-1	CSVGLLGEQYF	TGCAGCGTTGGGTTGCTGGGTGAGCAGTACTTC
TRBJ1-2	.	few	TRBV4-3	CASSQDPAGGAGYGYTF	TGCGCCAGCAGCCAAGATCCGGCGGGGGGCGCCGGGTATGGCTACACCTTC
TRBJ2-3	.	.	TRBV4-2	CASSQDVEAGPRDTQYF	TGTGCCAGCAGCCAAGATGTTGAGGCGGGTCCGCGGGATACGCAGTATTTT
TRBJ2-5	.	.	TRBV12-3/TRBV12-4	CASRNGPVGTQYF	TGTGCCAGCAGGAACGGACCGGTGGGGACCCAGTACTTC
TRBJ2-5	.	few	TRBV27	CASSFRAREETQYF	TGTGCCAGCAGTTTCAGGGCCCGAGAAGAGACCCAGTACTTC
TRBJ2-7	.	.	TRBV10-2	CASSELRGRAYEQYF	TGCGCCAGCAGTGAGCTCCGGGGCCGGGCATACGAGCAGTACTTC
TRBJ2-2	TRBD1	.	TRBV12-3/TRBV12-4	CASSLGTGAGELFF	TGTGCCAGCAGTTTAGGGACAGGGGCCGGGGAGCTGTTTTTT
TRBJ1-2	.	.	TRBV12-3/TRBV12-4	CASSLLTGPYGYTF	TGTGCCAGCAGTTTGTTAACAGGTCCCTATGGCTACACCTTC
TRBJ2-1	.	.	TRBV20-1	CSARGWTAVSGEQFF	TGCAGTGCCAGAGGTTGGACAGCGGTCTCGGGTGAGCAGTTCTTC
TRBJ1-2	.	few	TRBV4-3	CASSQDIVGWKGYGYTF	TGCGCCAGCAGCCAAGATATAGTGGGTTGGAAGGGCTATGGCTACACCTTC
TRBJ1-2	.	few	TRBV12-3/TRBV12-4	CASSLLVNYGYTF	TGTGCCAGCAGCCTTTTGGTTAACTATGGCTACACCTTC
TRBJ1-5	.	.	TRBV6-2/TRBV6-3	CASRFGQILNQPQHF	TGTGCCAGCAGATTTGGGCAGATATTGAATCAGCCCCAGCATTTT
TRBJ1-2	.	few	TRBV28	CASSIPAGKGGYGYTF	TGTGCCAGCAGTATACCCGCGGGCAAGGGTGGCTATGGCTACACCTTC
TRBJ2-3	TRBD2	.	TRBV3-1	CASSRIAGGERSSTQYF	TGTGCCAGCAGCCGAATAGCGGGGGGCGAACGATCGTCCACGCAGTATTTT
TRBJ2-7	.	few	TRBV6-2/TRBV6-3	CASSHQSYEQYF	TGTGCCAGCAGTCACCAATCCTACGAGCAGTACTTC
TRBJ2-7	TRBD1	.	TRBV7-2	CASTRDRGHEQYF	TGTGCCAGCACCCGCGACAGGGGTCACGAGCAGTACTTC
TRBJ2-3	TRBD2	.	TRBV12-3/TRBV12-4	CASSLRYVRLAQNTQYF	TGTGCCAGCAGTTTACGATACGTGAGACTAGCACAGAATACGCAGTATTTT
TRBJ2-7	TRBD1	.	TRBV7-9	CASSLATGTGPYEQYF	TGTGCCAGCAGCTTAGCTACCGGGACAGGGCCCTACGAGCAGTACTTC
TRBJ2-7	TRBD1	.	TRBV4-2	CASSQGTGDPYEQYF	TGTGCCAGCAGCCAAGGGACAGGGGATCCCTACGAGCAGTACTTC
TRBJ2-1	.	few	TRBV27	CASRPPWRGLDNEQFF	TGTGCCAGCAGGCCCCCCTGGAGGGGCTTAGACAATGAGCAGTTCTTC
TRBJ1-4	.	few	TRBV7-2	CASSLWPGDEKLFF	TGTGCCAGCAGCCTATGGCCAGGGGACGAAAAACTGTTTTTT
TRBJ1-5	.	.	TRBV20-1	CSARPSGGKQPQHF	TGCAGTGCTAGACCCTCGGGGGGGAAGCAGCCCCAGCATTTT
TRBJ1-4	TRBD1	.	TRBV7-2	CASSPDRGIGKLFF	TGTGCCAGCAGCCCGGACAGGGGGATTGGAAAACTGTTTTTT
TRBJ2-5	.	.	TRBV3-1	CASSQVPRDAETQYF	TGTGCCAGCAGCCAAGTGCCCCGGGACGCAGAGACCCAGTACTTC